The 32 T cell receptor beta chains below come from one sample, sequenced in a study of T cell changes during pregnancy in multiple sclerosis. TCRdb's table, derived via immunoSEQ multiplex PCR, lists solely in-frame clones and lacks some. The sample holds about 45,000 clones, around 90% seen once. What was sequenced was PBMCs (not recorded whether the cells were cultured). Receptors were obtained from a female donor with multiple sclerosis, enrolled in a pregnancy study.

This clone was detected only once. The chain combines TRBV5-1 with TRBJ1-1; unclear D gene. In germline, CDR1 is SGHRS, CDR2 YFSETQ. The V end lost 0 bases, the J end lost 5 bases, and 14 bases lay between the germline ends. This CDR3 is 15 amino acids long. The CDR3 is CASSLGASRRTEAFF. CDR3 in DNA: TGCGCCAGCAGCTTGGGGGCAAGCAGGCGGACTGAAGCTTTCTTT.

The V and J genes are TRBV29-1 and TRBJ1-2; 8 nucleotides agree with TRBD1. Germline V CDR1 and CDR2: SQVTM, ANQGSEA. CDR3 length: 14 residues. J was trimmed by 8 bases and V by 7 bases; bases with no gene match: 15. DNA for the CDR3: TGCAGCGCTAAATGGACAGGGCTCGCTATGGGCTACACCTTC. It specifies CSAKWTGLAMGYTF.

The chain has TRBV4-1 and TRBJ1-5; D uncertain. V lost 1 base and J 0 bases, leaving 13 bases between the germline ends. CDR1 is MGHRA, CDR2 YSYEKL, per germline. This CDR3 is 17 amino acids long. As DNA, the CDR3 is TGCGCCAGCAGCCAAGGGCTGATTAGGAATAGCAATCAGCCCCAGCATTTT. Translation: CASSQGLIRNSNQPQHF.

This clone was detected only once. V gene TRBV7-9 combines with J gene TRBJ2-7; weak D call: TRBD1 (6 bases). V lost 0 bases and J 3 bases, leaving 9 bases between the germline ends. Per germline, CDR1 SEHNR and CDR2 FQNEAQ (reference sequence). The CDR3 has 14 amino acids. CDR3 in amino acids: CASSLAGQFYEQYF. As DNA, the CDR3 is TGTGCCAGCAGCTTAGCTGGACAGTTCTACGAGCAGTACTTC.

Concerning this clone: The identical CDR3 is also encoded by other nucleotide sequences in the sample. V and J are TRBV5-1 and TRBJ2-5; 8 bases line up with TRBD1. Germline CDR1 reads SGHRS; CDR2 reads YFSETQ. Trimming took 2 bases from V and 4 from J; bases not matched to a gene: 1. CDR3 length: 13 residues. The CDR3 nucleotides are TGCGCCAGCAGCTTAGGACAGGGAGAGACCCAGTACTTC. It encodes CASSLGQGETQYF.

This rearrangement joins TRBV6-1 to TRBJ1-2; maybe TRBD1 (6 bases). CDR3 length: 12 amino acids. Germline loops: CDR1 MNHNS, CDR2 SASEGT. V lost 6 bases to trimming and J lost 7 bases, with 12 bases between them. The chain's CDR3 is CASRPGEVGYTF. The CDR3 DNA reads TGTGCCAGCAGGCCAGGGGAGGTTGGCTACACCTTC.

This chain uses TRBV7-9 with TRBJ2-2; weak D call: TRBD1 (6 bases). CDR1 is SEHNR, CDR2 FQNEAQ, per germline (reference sequence). V lost 0 bases, J lost 4 bases, and 9 bases lay in between. The CDR3 runs 15 residues. The CDR3 here is CASSLARGTTGELFF. The CDR3 DNA reads TGTGCCAGCAGCTTAGCGAGGGGGACCACCGGGGAGCTGTTTTTT.

The J gene is TRBJ2-2, the V gene TRBV5-1; the D gene is possibly TRBD2 (6 bases). CDR3 length: 17 residues. V lost 4 bases and J 4 bases, leaving 20 bases between the germline ends. The germline CDR1 and CDR2 sequences are SGHRS and YFSETQ. The CDR3 nucleotides read TGCGCCAGCAGCCCCGGCCCAGCCGTCGGGGGCACCGGGGAGCTGTTTTTT. This sequence encodes CASSPGPAVGGTGELFF.

V is TRBV7-2 and J is TRBJ2-1; TRBD2 matches 12 bases. J lost 4 bases, V lost 1 base, and 11 bases had no gene match. Per germline, CDR1 SGHTA and CDR2 FQGNSA. This CDR3 has 19 amino acids. CDR3 DNA sequence: TGTGCCAGCAGCTTAGTAACCCTGACTAGCGGGAGTGGGTACAATGAGCAGTTCTTC. Amino acids: CASSLVTLTSGSGYNEQFF.

This chain connects TRBV10-3 to TRBJ1-4, with a tentative D call TRBD1 (6 bases). CDR1 is ENHRY, CDR2 SYGVKD, per germline. The ends were cut back, 1 base at V and 8 bases at J, with 14 bases in the middle. This CDR3 comprises 15 residues. The CDR3 loop is CAISEWPGDWEKLFF. The CDR3 region has the DNA TGTGCCATCAGTGAGTGGCCAGGGGACTGGGAAAAACTGTTTTTT.

This clone was recorded only once. This chain joins TRBV2 and TRBJ2-4, with 10 bases that match TRBD1. The V and J ends lost 7 bases and 8 bases, in that order; junction bases with no gene match: 5. There are 13 residues in the CDR3. Germline values: CDR1 SNHLY, CDR2 FYNNEI. CDR3 nucleotide sequence: TGTGCCAGCATTGGACAGGGGGGTGACATTCAGTACTTC. Protein sequence: CASIGQGGDIQYF.

This chain's CDR3 is CASSQAGSVAGPPQYF. The CDR3 DNA reads TGTGCCAGCAGCCAGGCAGGATCGGTGGCGGGGCCTCCCCAGTACTTC. The chain recombines TRBV11-2 with TRBJ2-7; TRBD2 is a possible D gene (6 bases). The V and J ends lost 5 bases and 10 bases respectively, with 27 bases between them. Germline assignment: CDR1 SGHAT and CDR2 FQNNGV. This CDR3 comprises 16 residues.

The chain links TRBV29-1 to TRBJ1-2, with D possibly matching TRBD1 (5 bases). Looked up from germline, CDR1 is SQVTM and CDR2 is ANQGSEA. The germline V and J ends were trimmed by 5 bases and 8 bases, with 21 bases remaining between them. The CDR3 length is 14 residues. CDR3 DNA: TGCAGCGTTTCCACCGACAGTGGATCATACGGCTACACCTTC. Its translation: CSVSTDSGSYGYTF.

The rearrangement links TRBV29-1 to TRBJ2-7; 9 bases line up with TRBD1. The CDR3 runs to 14 residues. With V trimmed by 4 bases and J by 3 bases, 7 bases remained unmatched. Germline V gene data show CDR1 as SQVTM and CDR2 as ANQGSEA. The CDR3 reads CSVGPRQGVYEQYF. DNA of the CDR3: TGCAGCGTTGGCCCCCGACAGGGGGTCTACGAGCAGTACTTC.

J is TRBJ2-2 and V is TRBV6-5; TRBD1 matches at 8 bases. CDR1 and CDR2 (germline): MNHEY, SVGAGI. The V segment lost 0 bases and the J segment 7 bases; nucleotides outside the gene matches: 4. The CDR3 consists of 15 residues. CDR3 protein: CASSYSLQGDGELFF. CDR3 in DNA: TGTGCCAGCAGTTACTCATTACAGGGGGACGGGGAGCTGTTTTTT.

The V gene is TRBV11-2, the J gene TRBJ1-1; D gene unclear. Germline CDR1 reads SGHAT; CDR2 reads FQNNGV. V gave up 3 bases and J gave up 11 bases, with 16 bases separating them. CDR3 length equals 13 residues. The CDR3 DNA is TGTGCCAGCAGCTTGGAAAGACGGGGAGGGGCTTTCTTT. Encoded protein: CASSLERRGGAFF.

The rearrangement joins TRBV10-2 to TRBJ2-7; D remains unclear. The CDR3 has 13 residues. In germline, CDR1 is WSHSY, CDR2 SAAADI. With 2 bases removed from V and 2 bases from J, the gap between germline ends came to 7 bases. The CDR3, as DNA: TGCGCCAGCAGTGAGGGTATCCCCTACGAGCAGTACTTC. Translation: CASSEGIPYEQYF.

The chain links TRBV25-1 to TRBJ2-3; either TRBD1 or TRBD2 may supply D (5 bases each). The CDR3 contains 14 residues. The V gene's germline CDR1 is MGHDK and CDR2 SYGVNS. The V end lost 2 bases, the J end lost 0 bases, and 6 bases lay between the germline ends. CDR3 protein: CASSEGGSTDTQYF. CDR3 nucleotide sequence: TGTGCCAGCAGTGAAGGGGGTAGCACAGATACGCAGTATTTT.

V gene TRBV15 combines with J gene TRBJ1-2; D call uncertain. CDR3 length equals 16 residues. Looked up from germline, CDR1 is LNHNV and CDR2 is YYDKDF (reference sequence). Between the trimmed V and J ends, which lost 1 base and 2 bases, there was a span of 14 bases. The CDR3 protein is CATSRVGRGYNYGYTF. The CDR3 DNA is TGTGCCACCAGCAGAGTAGGCCGGGGTTACAACTATGGCTACACCTTC.

The rearrangement uses TRBV27 and TRBJ1-3; no definite D call. The germline V gene has CDR1 MNHEY and CDR2 SMNVEV (reference sequence). The V and J ends lost 3 bases and 0 bases respectively, with 6 bases between them. CDR3 size: 14 residues. CDR3 sequence reads: CASSFRSSGNTIYF. CDR3 nucleotides: TGTGCCAGCAGTTTTCGAAGCTCTGGAAACACCATATATTTT.

The chain has TRBV4-2 and TRBJ1-3; unclear D gene. V lost 0 bases and J lost 0, with 12 bases in between. The germline V gene encodes CDR1 LGHNA and CDR2 YNFKEQ. This CDR3 spans 17 amino acids. The DNA of the CDR3 is TGTGCCAGCAGCCAAGAGAGAGCAAATCCCTCTGGAAACACCATATATTTT. This codes for CASSQERANPSGNTIYF.

This sequence joins TRBV6-1 and TRBJ1-5, with 7 nucleotides matching TRBD1. The CDR3 extends over 13 amino acids. V was clipped by 8 bases and J by 1 base; unmatched bases: 2. Germline CDR1 reads MNHNS; CDR2 reads SASEGT. The CDR3 here is CASPGQSNQPQHF. The DNA of the CDR3 is TGTGCCAGCCCGGGACAGAGCAATCAGCCCCAGCATTTT.

This sequence joins TRBV6-1 and TRBJ2-1, with D possibly being TRBD1 (6 bases). The V gene's germline CDR1 is MNHNS and CDR2 SASEGT. This CDR3 region has 14 residues. V dropped 4 bases and J dropped 5 bases, with 12 bases sitting between them. In DNA, the CDR3 is TGTGCCAGCAGTGCATACGGGACACACAATGAGCAGTTCTTC. This codes for CASSAYGTHNEQFF.

V usage is TRBV4-1 and J usage is TRBJ2-3; 13 bases map to TRBD2. CDR3 length: 20 amino acids. V dropped 0 bases and J dropped 1; count of bases not matched to a gene: 10. Germline CDR1 MGHRA, CDR2 YSYEKL. The CDR3 sequence is CASSQENKLAGGPGTDTQYF. The CDR3 DNA sequence: TGCGCCAGCAGCCAAGAAAACAAACTAGCGGGAGGGCCAGGCACAGATACGCAGTATTTT.

CDR3 nucleotide sequence: TGTGCCAGCAGTGAAGCGTTCAGGGCTGGTGAGCAGTTCTTC. It specifies CASSEAFRAGEQFF. This chain links TRBV2 with TRBJ2-1; a possible D gene is TRBD1 (5 bases). The CDR3 totals 14 residues. CDR1 and CDR2 from the germline V gene are SNHLY and FYNNEI. Trimming left V 0 bases short and J 9 bases short, with 12 bases between.

This rearrangement joins TRBV6-1 to TRBJ2-7, with D perhaps TRBD1 or TRBD2 (5 bases each). The V and J ends lost 11 bases and 1 base respectively, with 12 bases between them. The CDR3 totals 12 residues. The germline gives CDR1 MNHNS, CDR2 SASEGT. The CDR3 protein is CAFRDGSYEQYF. CDR3 coding DNA: TGTGCCTTTAGGGACGGTTCCTACGAGCAGTACTTC.

This chain joins TRBV7-9 and TRBJ1-2; D gene unclear. Trimming stripped 3 bases from V and 2 bases from J, with 7 bases between. The CDR3 is 13 amino acids. CDR1 SEHNR and CDR2 FQNEAQ come from the germline V gene (reference sequence). This CDR3 reads CASSLAANYGYTF. The CDR3 nucleotides read TGTGCCAGCAGCTTGGCAGCAAACTATGGCTACACCTTC.

The V and J genes are TRBV30 and TRBJ2-1; 8 nucleotides match TRBD2. CDR3 size: 15 residues. V trimming: 8 bases; J trimming: 4 bases; junction bases outside the gene matches: 13. Germline assignment: CDR1 GTSNPN and CDR2 SVGIG (reference sequence). The CDR3 region has the DNA TGTGCCGGAAGCCTAAGCGGGAGAGGGTACAATGAGCAGTTCTTC. Translation: CAGSLSGRGYNEQFF.

The rearrangement joins TRBV6-5 to TRBJ2-3; 12 nucleotides agree with TRBD2. Germline V gene sequence: CDR1 MNHEY, CDR2 SVGAGI. V shed 10 bases, J shed 4 bases, and the junction held 6 bases outside the gene matches. This CDR3 contains 14 residues. CDR3 residues: CATRTSGIPDTQYF. The DNA of the CDR3 is TGTGCCACCAGGACTAGCGGGATCCCAGATACGCAGTATTTT.

V and J are TRBV30 and TRBJ2-3; TRBD2 matches 8 bases. The CDR3 is 15 amino acids. Per germline, CDR1 GTSNPN and CDR2 SVGIG (reference sequence). Losses at the gene ends were 2 bases for V and 2 bases for J; bases not matched to a gene: 6. CDR3 sequence reads: CAWSRGGEDTDTQYF. The DNA of the CDR3 is TGTGCCTGGAGTCGGGGGGGCGAGGACACAGATACGCAGTATTTT.

This chain joins TRBV27 and TRBJ2-3; no clear D. V was clipped by 6 bases and J by 0 bases, with 10 bases between them. This CDR3 region has 14 residues. Germline CDR1 is MNHEY and CDR2 is SMNVEV (reference sequence). The CDR3 region is CASRIFTSTDTQYF. Written as DNA, the CDR3 is TGTGCCAGCAGAATATTCACTAGCACAGATACGCAGTATTTT.

V usage is TRBV29-1 and J usage is TRBJ2-4, with no clear D. Germline V gives CDR1 SQVTM, CDR2 ANQGSEA. The CDR3 has 14 residues. V shed 4 bases and J shed 1 base, with 11 bases lying between them. CDR3 in amino acids: CSVGHNLAKNIQYF. The DNA for the CDR3 is TGCAGCGTTGGACACAACTTGGCCAAAAACATTCAGTACTTC.